Listed below are T cell receptor beta chains from one sample, sequenced in a study of T-cell reconstitution after alpha-beta-depleted transplantation in children. TCRdb independently ran MiXCR on the PCR reads; one entry per CDR3 protein. Of 200,000 to 250,000 distinct CDR3 sequences in the sample, more than 7.5% were seen once. The sample here was PBMCs from the stem cell graft donor, taken from the stem cell graft. Receptors originate from a human donor who donated a stem cell graft to a child with SCID. Both conserved end residues are part of each CDR3.

CASSYSPGGLISYTF TRBJ1-2 TRBV6-5
CASSLTVDQETQYF TRBJ2-5 TRBV5-1
CVYGSDANTGELFF TRBJ2-2 TRBV2
CSASGGYSNQPQHF TRBJ1-5 TRBV20-1
CASSEAGQGWTGELFF TRBJ2-2 TRBV6-1
CASSPMEVQQSGYTF TRBJ1-2 TRBV18
CASSYGEGEQYF TRBJ2-7 TRBV6-5
CASSRRENTEAFF TRBJ1-1 TRBV5-5
CASRSSGWGNQPQHF TRBJ1-5 TRBV6-2/TRBV6-3
CASSEGQGNTEAFF TRBJ1-1 TRBV12-3/TRBV12-4
CASSLLRGGSIF TRBJ2-1 TRBV5-6
CASSLDPGIPEAFF TRBJ1-1 TRBV7-2
CAISESGGNTQYF TRBJ2-3 TRBV10-3
CASSVEGQGSYEQYF TRBJ2-7 TRBV2
CASSLAIAGPDTQYF TRBJ2-3 TRBV5-1
CASSQWRLDQPQHF TRBJ1-5 TRBV4-3
CASSLERQAGEQYF TRBJ2-7 TRBV11-2
CSARDSETSQMNTEAFF TRBJ1-1 TRBV20-1
CASSFSGRGGYEQYF TRBJ2-7 TRBV7-8
CASSRATEPNTGELFF TRBJ2-2 TRBV5-1
CASSLRTGSNYGYTF TRBJ1-2 TRBV12-3/TRBV12-4
CASTGDTEAFF TRBJ1-1 TRBV12-3/TRBV12-4
CASSLEGEGYYGYTF TRBJ1-2 TRBV5-1
CASSSPGSYEQYF TRBJ2-7 TRBV13